This TCR beta chain was observed in a study of T cell clonotyping in hematopoietic cell transplantation. The overall study: Recipient samples before transplant were obtained post-cytoreduction.

Points from the study as a whole: Broader posttransplant TCR repertoire diversity was predicted by graft donor and pretransplant recipient Inverse Simpson Index values. Recipient TCR diversity dropped after transplant; expanded clonotypes rose from day 30 to 180.

Germline V gene data show CDR1 as SGHVS and CDR2 as FNYEAQ. J was trimmed by 4 bases and V by 1 base; bases with no gene match: 4. The CDR3 consists of 15 residues. Clones were sequenced by immunoSEQ multiplex PCR, and TCRdb holds only the in-frame ones, with some missing. The profile shows about 80,000 clones, 90% to 96% of them singletons. The sample's time point: recipient sample about 28 days before transplant, after cytoreduction. About this clone itself: Its target is unknown.

V and J are TRBV7-6 and TRBJ1-5, with TRBD1 identical over 7 bases. This clonotype originated in a woman aged 50 to 60 with acute myeloid leukemia. Some clones in this sample may be carry-over from other donors' samples. Sample: peripheral blood mononuclear cells, taken before stem cell transplant. The CDR3 coding sequence is TGTGCCAGCAGCTTAGAGACAGGGCAAAATCAGCCCCAGCATTTT. It encodes CASSLETGQNQPQHF.